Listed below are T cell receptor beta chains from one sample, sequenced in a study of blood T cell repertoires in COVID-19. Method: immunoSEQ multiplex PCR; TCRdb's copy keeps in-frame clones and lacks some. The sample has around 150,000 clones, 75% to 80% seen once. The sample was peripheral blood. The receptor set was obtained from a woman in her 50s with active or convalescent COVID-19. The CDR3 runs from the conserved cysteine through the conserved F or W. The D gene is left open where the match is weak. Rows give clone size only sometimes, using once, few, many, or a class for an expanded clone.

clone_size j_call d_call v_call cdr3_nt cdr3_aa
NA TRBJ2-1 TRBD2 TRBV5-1 TGCGCCAGCAGCCTACACAAGCGGGAGACGGGGCAGTTCTTC CASSLHKRETGQFF
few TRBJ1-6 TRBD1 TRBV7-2 TGTGCCAGCAGCCTCGAAAGGGGGCAAAGGGGGAATTCACCCCTCCACTTT CASSLERGQRGNSPLHF
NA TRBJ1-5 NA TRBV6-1 TGTGCCAGCAGTGATTTGGGGGGGTTGCAGCCCCAGCATTTT CASSDLGGLQPQHF
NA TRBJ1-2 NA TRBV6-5 TGTGCCAGCAGTTGGACGGGGAGCTATGGCTACACCTTC CASSWTGSYGYTF
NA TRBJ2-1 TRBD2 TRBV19 TGTGCCAGTACCCCAAGGGGCGGGAGAGGGGTTTACAATGAGCAGTTCTTC CASTPRGGRGVYNEQFF
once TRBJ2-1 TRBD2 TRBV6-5 TGTGCCAGCTGGCTGACTAGCGTTACCTACAATGAGCAGTTCTTC CASWLTSVTYNEQFF
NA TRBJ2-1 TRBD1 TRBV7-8 TGTGCCAGCAGCACGGGACAGAGCTCCTACAATGAGCAGTTCTTC CASSTGQSSYNEQFF
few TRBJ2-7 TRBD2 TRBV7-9 TGTGCCGGGGAGGGAAGGTACGACGAGCAGTACTTC CAGEGRYDEQYF
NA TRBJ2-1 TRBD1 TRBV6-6 TGTGCCAGCAGTGGACAGGGGGGCTACAATGAGCAGTTCTTC CASSGQGGYNEQFF
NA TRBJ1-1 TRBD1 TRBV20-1 TGCAGTGCTAGGGGCCGGGACAGGGCGCGATTT CSARGRDRARF
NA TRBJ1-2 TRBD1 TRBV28 TGTGCCAGCAGTGGGACAGTGGGGCCCTACTATGGCTACACCTTC CASSGTVGPYYGYTF
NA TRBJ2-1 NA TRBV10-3 TGTGCCATCAAATCGGAGAACTCCTACAATGAGCAGTTCTTC CAIKSENSYNEQFF
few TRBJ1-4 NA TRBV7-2 TGTGCCAGCAGCTTAAATGGGGGGGGCTATAATGAAAAACTGTTTTTT CASSLNGGGYNEKLFF
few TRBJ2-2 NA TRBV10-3 TGTGCCATCAGTGAGTCCTTACTTGAGGCGACGGGGAACACCGGGGAGCTGTTTTTT CAISESLLEATGNTGELFF
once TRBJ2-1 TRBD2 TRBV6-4 TGTGCCAGCAGTAAGACCGGGACTAGGTCGGTCAATGAGCAGTTCTTC CASSKTGTRSVNEQFF
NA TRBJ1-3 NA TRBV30 TGTGCCTGGAAGCAAAGCTACTCTGGAAACACCATATATTTT CAWKQSYSGNTIYF
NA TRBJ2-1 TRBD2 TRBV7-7 TGTGCTAGCAGCTCTTGGAGCGGGGGGGCGAGTGAGCAGTTCTTC CASSSWSGGASEQFF
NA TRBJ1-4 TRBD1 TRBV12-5 TGTGCTAGTGGTTTGACAGGGGGTGAAAAACTGTTTTTT CASGLTGGEKLFF
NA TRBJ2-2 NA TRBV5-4 TGTGCCAGCAGCCCCGGACAAACGCACGGGGAGCTGTTTTTT CASSPGQTHGELFF
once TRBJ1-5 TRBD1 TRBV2 TGTGCCAGCAGTCGGACAGGCGCTGATCAGCCCCAGCATTTT CASSRTGADQPQHF
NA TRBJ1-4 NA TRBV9 TGTGCCAGCAGCGTAGTGGGGGGAGGAAAACTGTTTTTT CASSVVGGGKLFF
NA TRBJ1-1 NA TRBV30 TGTGCCTGGCGATCAGGCGGGCACACTGAAGCTTTCTTT CAWRSGGHTEAFF
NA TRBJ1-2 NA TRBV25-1 TGTGCCAGCAGTGCCAACAGGGTCGGCTACACCTTC CASSANRVGYTF
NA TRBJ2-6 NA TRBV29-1 TGCAGCGTTCGGGAGTCTGGGGCCAACGTCCTGACTTTC CSVRESGANVLTF
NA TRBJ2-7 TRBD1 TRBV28 TGTGCCAGCAGTTCTCGACAGGGGTCCTACGAGCAGTACTTC CASSSRQGSYEQYF
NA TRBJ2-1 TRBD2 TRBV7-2 TGTGCCAGCAGCGCCGAGAGCGGGGGGGGTTACAATGAGCAGTTCTTC CASSAESGGGYNEQFF
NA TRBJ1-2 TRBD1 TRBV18 TGTGCCAGCTCACCATTTTCAGGGGGCCCCATAGGGGGCTACACCTTC CASSPFSGGPIGGYTF
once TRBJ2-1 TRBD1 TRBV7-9 TGTGCCAGCAGCGACCGGGACAGAGTATACAATGAGCAGTTCTTC CASSDRDRVYNEQFF
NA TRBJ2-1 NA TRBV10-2 TGCGCCAGCAGTGAGTCTGGGGGGATTGAGCAGTTCTTC CASSESGGIEQFF
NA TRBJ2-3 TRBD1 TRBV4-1 TGCGCCAGCAGCCAAGTCGAGGGGGCTAGCACAGATACGCAGTATTTT CASSQVEGASTDTQYF
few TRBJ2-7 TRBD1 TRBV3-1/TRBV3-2 TGTGCCAGCAGTCGGGACAGGAGCTCCTACGAGCAGTACTTC CASSRDRSSYEQYF
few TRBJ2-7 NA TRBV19 TGTGCCAGTAGTATCTGGCAGGGATCTACGGACGAGCAGTACTTC CASSIWQGSTDEQYF
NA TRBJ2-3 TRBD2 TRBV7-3 TGTGCCAGCAGCATACTAGCGGGGACCTCCACAGATACGCAGTATTTT CASSILAGTSTDTQYF
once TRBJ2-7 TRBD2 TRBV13 TGTGCCAGCAGCCTATCACTAGCGGGGGACCCCTACGAGCAGTACTTC CASSLSLAGDPYEQYF
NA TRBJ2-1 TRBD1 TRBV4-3 TGCGCCAGCAGCCAGGCCGGGACAGGAGGTTACAATGAGCAGTTCTTC CASSQAGTGGYNEQFF
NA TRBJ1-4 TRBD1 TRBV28 TGTGCCAGCAGTTTGGACAGGGGGCAGTTAGGAGAAAAACTGTTTTTT CASSLDRGQLGEKLFF
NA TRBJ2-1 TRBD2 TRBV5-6 TGTGCCAGCAGCGCCCGAATAGCGGGGGCTATCGATGAGCAGTTCTTC CASSARIAGAIDEQFF
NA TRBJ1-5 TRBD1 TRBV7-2 TGTGCCAGCAGCTATACCGGGACAGGGGATAGCAATCAGTCCCAGCATTTT CASSYTGTGDSNQSQHF
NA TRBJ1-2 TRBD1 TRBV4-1 TGCGCCAGCAGCCAAGATACAGGGGGCGCTGGGTATGGCTACACCTTC CASSQDTGGAGYGYTF
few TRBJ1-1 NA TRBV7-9 TGTGCCAGCAGCTCGCAGGGAGGGACCACTGAAGCTTTCTTT CASSSQGGTTEAFF
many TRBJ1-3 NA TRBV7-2 TGTGCCAGCAGCTTCCAGACAGTCTCTGGAAACACCATATATTTT CASSFQTVSGNTIYF
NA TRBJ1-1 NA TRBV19 TGTGCCAGTAGTCCTGCCTATCTCACTGAAGCTTTCTTT CASSPAYLTEAFF
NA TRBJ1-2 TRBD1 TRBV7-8 TGTGCCAGCAGTCTCTTCACAGGGGCAAACTATGGCTACACCTTC CASSLFTGANYGYTF
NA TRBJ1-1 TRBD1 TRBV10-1 TGCGCCAGCAACATAAAGGACAGGCTCGTTAACACTGAAGCTTTCTTT CASNIKDRLVNTEAFF
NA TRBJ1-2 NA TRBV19 TGTGCCAGTAGTATAGGAACAGTCTATGGCTACACCTTC CASSIGTVYGYTF
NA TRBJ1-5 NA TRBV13 TGTGCCAGCAGCTTAGGCCGAGGGAGTCAGCCCCAGCATTTT CASSLGRGSQPQHF
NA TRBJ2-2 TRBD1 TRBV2 TGTGCCAGCAGCCGGGACAGGGGGCACACCGGGGAGCTGTTTTTT CASSRDRGHTGELFF
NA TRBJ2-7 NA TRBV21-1 TGTGCCAGCAGCAAAGGCCTCCGGGACAGCTCCTACGAGCAGTACTTC CASSKGLRDSSYEQYF
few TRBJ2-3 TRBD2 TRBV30 TGTGCCTGGAGTCGGCGGGGGGCAGTCTCTAGCACAGATACGCAGTATTTT CAWSRRGAVSSTDTQYF
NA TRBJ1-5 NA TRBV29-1 TGCAGCGTCGCCTTGACAGACAATCAGCCCCAGCATTTT CSVALTDNQPQHF
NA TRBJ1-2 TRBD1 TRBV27 TGTGCCAGCAGTACACAGGGGTATGGCTACACCTTC CASSTQGYGYTF
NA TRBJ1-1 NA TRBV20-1 TGCAGTGCTAGGGACAATACTGAAGCTTTCTTT CSARDNTEAFF
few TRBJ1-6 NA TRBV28 TGTGCCAGCAGTTTGGTCAACAGAGACAGATTTAATTCACCCCTCCACTTT CASSLVNRDRFNSPLHF
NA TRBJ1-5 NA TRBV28 TGTGCCAGCAGTAGGGGCTTAGGTGATCAGCCCCAGCATTTT CASSRGLGDQPQHF
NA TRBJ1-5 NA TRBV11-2 TGTGCCAGCAGCTTGGCCAGGGGTCAGCCCCAGCATTTT CASSLARGQPQHF
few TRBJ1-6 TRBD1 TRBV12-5 TGTGCTAGTGCTCTGGGACAGGGGGCTAATTCACCCCTCCACTTT CASALGQGANSPLHF
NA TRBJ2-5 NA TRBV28 TGTGCCAGCAGTCTAGGGGCCCCACGGTACTTC CASSLGAPRYF
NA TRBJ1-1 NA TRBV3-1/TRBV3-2 TGTGCCAGCAGCCTAGGACAGATATTCACTGAAGCTTTCTTT CASSLGQIFTEAFF
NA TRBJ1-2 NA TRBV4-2 TGTGCCAGCAGTGAGGCGGAGAACTATGGCTACACCTTC CASSEAENYGYTF